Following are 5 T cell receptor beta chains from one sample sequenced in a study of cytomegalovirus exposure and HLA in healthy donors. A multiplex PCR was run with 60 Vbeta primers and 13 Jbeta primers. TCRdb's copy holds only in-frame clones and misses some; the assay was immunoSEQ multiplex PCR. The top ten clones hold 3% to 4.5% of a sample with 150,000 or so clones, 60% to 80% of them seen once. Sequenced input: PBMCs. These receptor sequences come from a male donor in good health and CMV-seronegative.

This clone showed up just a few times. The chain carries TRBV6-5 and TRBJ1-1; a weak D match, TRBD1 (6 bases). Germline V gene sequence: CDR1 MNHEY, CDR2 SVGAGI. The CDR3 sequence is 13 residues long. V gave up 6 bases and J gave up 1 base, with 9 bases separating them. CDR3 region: CASSPGENTEAFF. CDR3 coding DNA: TGTGCCAGCAGCCCAGGGGAGAACACTGAAGCTTTCTTT.

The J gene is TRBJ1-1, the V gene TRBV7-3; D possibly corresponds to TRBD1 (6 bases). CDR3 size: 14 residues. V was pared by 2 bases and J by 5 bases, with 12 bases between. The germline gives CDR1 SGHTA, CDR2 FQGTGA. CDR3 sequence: CASSLLGGSTEAFF. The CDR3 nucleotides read TGTGCCAGCAGCTTACTAGGGGGATCGACTGAAGCTTTCTTT.

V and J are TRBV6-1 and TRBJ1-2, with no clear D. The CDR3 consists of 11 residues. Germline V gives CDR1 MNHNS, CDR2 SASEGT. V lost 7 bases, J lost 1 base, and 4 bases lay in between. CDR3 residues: CASTGNYGYTF. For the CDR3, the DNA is TGTGCCAGCACGGGTAACTATGGCTACACCTTC.

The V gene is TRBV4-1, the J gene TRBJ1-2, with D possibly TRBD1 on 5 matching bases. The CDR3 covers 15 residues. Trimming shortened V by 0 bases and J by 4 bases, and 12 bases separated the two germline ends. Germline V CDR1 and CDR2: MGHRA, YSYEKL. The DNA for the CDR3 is TGCGCCAGCAGCCAAGAAGGGGCCAGGGCCTATGGCTACACCTTC. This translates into CASSQEGARAYGYTF.

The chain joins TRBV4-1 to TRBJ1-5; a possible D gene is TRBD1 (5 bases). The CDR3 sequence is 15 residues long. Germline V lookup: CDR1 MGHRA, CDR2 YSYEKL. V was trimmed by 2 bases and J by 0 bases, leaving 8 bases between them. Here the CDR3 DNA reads TGCGCCAGCAGCCAATGGGGGGATAGCAATCAGCCCCAGCATTTT. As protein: CASSQWGDSNQPQHF.